This T cell receptor beta chain was sequenced for a study of cytomegalovirus exposure and HLA in healthy donors. PCR used 60 Vbeta primers and 13 Jbeta primers. Clones were sequenced by immunoSEQ multiplex PCR, and TCRdb holds only the in-frame ones, with some missing. The sample consists of some 150,000 clones, 75% of them appearing once. Germline V gene lookup returns CDR1 LGHNA and CDR2 YNFKEQ. The trim removed 0 bases at V and 4 bases at J, leaving 4 bases unmatched. This CDR3 is built from 15 residues. This chain uses TRBV4-2 with TRBJ2-7; 9 bases are shared with TRBD1. Sequencing was carried out using PBMCs. The receptor comes from a man aged 40-49 years in good health and CMV-seronegative. The DNA of the CDR3 is TGTGCCAGCAGCCAAGACGGGACAGGGTTGTACGAGCAGTACTTC. It encodes CASSQDGTGLYEQYF.